What follows are 7 T cell receptor beta chains derived from one specimen sequenced in a study of CD8+ T cells in alopecia areata. In each case, RNA was isolated and then reverse transcribed into cDNA as the sequencing template. Only in-frame clones appear in the TCRdb table, and some are missing; sequencing was by immunoSEQ multiplex PCR. The sample lists about 9,000 clones, none appearing once, the ten largest making up around 20%. It was with CD4, CD8alpha, NKG2D, NKG2ACE and other markers that pooled cutaneous lymph node cells were sorted. Sequencing input: CD8+ T cells sorted from a lymph node. The receptors derive from a C3H/HeJ mouse with alopecia areata. MHC haplotype here: H2-k.

Note on this clone: Gene names denote mouse genes. Read coverage stops 4 residues before the CDR3 terminus; the germline J gene supplies the remainder. This chain joins TRBV19 and TRBJ2-7, with TRBD2 identical over 12 bases. The CDR3 sequence is 15 residues long. Germline V gene sequence: CDR1 FNHDT, CDR2 SITEND (reference sequence). The CDR3 protein is CASSIVGTGGYEQYF. The CDR3 bases that were read are TGTGCCAGCAGTATCGTGGGGACTGGGGGGTAT.

This clone was seen repeatedly, ten times or more. Mouse gene names and germline throughout. The read halts 4 residues ahead of the CDR3 end, with the missing end drawn from the germline J gene. The chain links TRBV13-3 to TRBJ2-7, with D possibly being TRBD1 (5 bases). This CDR3 spans 13 amino acids. Germline CDR1 NNHDY, CDR2 SYVADS. This CDR3 is CASSEQGRYEQYF. The sequenced CDR3 bases are TGTGCCAGCAGTGAGCAGGGTCGGTAT.

Many counts were recorded for this clone. Gene names follow the mouse nomenclature. The read stops 4 residues short of the end of the CDR3; the missing end is completed from the germline J gene. The chain uses TRBV13-3 and TRBJ2-1; 9 bases fit TRBD1. Germline lookup yields CDR1 NNHDY and CDR2 SYVADS. The V and J ends lost 4 bases and 4 bases, in that order; junction bases with no gene match: 3. The length of the CDR3 is 14 residues. CDR3 bases read: TGTGCCAGCAGTCCCGGGACAGGGTATGCT. It is translated as CASSPGTGYA. The full CDR3 sequence reads CASSPGTGYAEQFF.

The sample holds many counts of this clone. Gene names are the mouse ones. The observed sequence ends 4 residues before the CDR3 terminus, with the missing tail filled in from the germline J gene. The chain has TRBV13-2 and TRBJ2-3; the D is unclear. Trimming removed 1 base at V and 0 bases at J, with 6 bases between. Looked up from germline, CDR1 is NNHNN and CDR2 is SYGAGS (reference sequence). This CDR3 has 14 amino acids. The CDR3 here is CASGDLVSAETLYF. The covered CDR3 bases are TGTGCCAGCGGTGATCTGGTGAGTGCAGAA.

This clone showed up just a few times. Genes and germline come from the mouse. The CDR3 DNA, read in part, is TGTGCCAGCGGTGATGCTTGGCAGGGGTGGAATCAAAAC. Amino acid sequence: CASGDAWQGWNQN. The CDR3 in full is CASGDAWQGWNQNTLYF. This rearrangement joins TRBV13-2 to TRBJ2-4, with D possibly being TRBD1 (6 bases). The missing CDR3 end, 4 residues past where the read stops, is filled in from the germline J gene. V dropped 0 bases and J dropped 2 bases, with 16 bases sitting between them. Germline V gives CDR1 NNHNN, CDR2 SYGAGS (reference sequence). The CDR3 has 17 amino acids.

This clone was seen a few times. Gene names and germline refer to mouse. The read comes to an end 4 residues before the CDR3 does, leaving the germline J gene to fill in the end. The gene calls are TRBV19 and TRBJ2-5; 7 bases are shared with TRBD2. Germline-derived CDR1 and CDR2 are FNHDT and SITEND (reference sequence). The CDR3 loop spans 14 amino acids. V trimming: 3 bases; J trimming: 2 bases; junction bases outside the gene matches: 3. The CDR3: CASSSPGGQDTQYF. The DNA read from the CDR3 is TGTGCCAGCAGTAGTCCTGGGGGCCAAGAC.

This clone rates as medium-sized (0.01 to 0.1%). Mouse germline and gene names are used. The read comes to an end 4 residues before the CDR3 does, leaving the germline J gene to fill in the end. The chain links TRBV13-1 to TRBJ1-2; the match to TRBD1 covers 8 bases. The V gene's germline CDR1 is NSHNY and CDR2 SYGAGN. The ends lost 2 bases at V and 2 bases at J; junction bases unmatched: 2. This CDR3 has 14 residues. The covered CDR3 bases are TGTGCCAGCAGTGAGACAGGGGAGAACTCC. Residues: CASSETGENS. The whole CDR3 sequence reads CASSETGENSDYTF.